This note documents a single T cell receptor beta chain sequence. Antigen: not known. Using unique molecular identifiers, the investigators prepared the TCRbeta library. MiXCR, run by TCRdb on the PCR reads, gives a single entry per CDR3 protein. The data show 500,000 or so distinct CDR3 sequences, approximately 10% seen once. This specimen comes from a study of T-cell reconstitution after alpha-beta-depleted transplantation in children. Germline V lookup: CDR1 SGHTA, CDR2 FQGNSA. CDR3 length: 15 residues. The germline V and J ends were trimmed by 5 bases and 0 bases, with 13 bases remaining between them. Study-level points and caveats: There were reportedly several hundred expanded graft clones from which alpha-beta T cells came about two months after transplant. Newly produced T cells mostly accounted for T-cell counts and diversity one year post-transplant. Certain patients had high TCRbeta diversity at day 60, and it came from recipient T cells and thymic progenitors that survived.

The sample in question was PBMCs, mostly from graft donor cells, obtained 180 days after TCRalphabeta/CD19-depleted stem cell transplant. This receptor was identified in a female patient aged 2 to 10 who had a stem cell transplant for aplastic anemia, so the T cells may come from the graft donor. The chain joins TRBV7-2 to TRBJ1-1, with a weak D call TRBD1 (6 bases). CDR3 sequence reads: CASSTSGALNTEAFF. DNA for the CDR3: TGTGCCAGCAGCACCTCGGGGGCGTTGAACACTGAAGCTTTCTTT.